The 4 T cell receptor beta chains presented below share a single source sample, sequenced in a study of patients and donors after allogeneic stem cell transplantation. Via MiXCR, TCRdb re-called the RT-PCR reads, giving one row per CDR3 protein. The table records about 200,000 distinct CDR3 sequences, around two fifths of them present only once. The sequenced sample consisted of blood, either unsorted or a sorted T cell fraction (not recorded which). The receptors here all came from a human donor who was either an allogeneic HSCT recipient or a stem cell or donor lymphocyte infusion donor (not recorded which). It is not recorded whose cells these are; they may come from a transplant donor.

The V gene is TRBV20-1, the J gene TRBJ1-6; D uncertain. The germline V gene encodes CDR1 DFQATT and CDR2 SNEGSKA (reference sequence). Trimming stripped 5 bases from V and 2 bases from J, with 4 bases between. The CDR3 has 12 amino acids. The CDR3 DNA reads as TGCAGTGCTCGGGCCTATAATTCACCCCTCCACTTT. Translating gives CSARAYNSPLHF.

V and J are TRBV2 and TRBJ2-1, with no clear D. This CDR3 comprises 15 residues. CDR1 and CDR2 (germline): SNHLY, FYNNEI. V was clipped by 6 bases and J by 0 bases, with 12 bases between them. Here the CDR3 DNA reads TGTGCCAGCAGCCTTATGAGGAGCTCCTACAATGAGCAGTTCTTC. Translating gives CASSLMRSSYNEQFF.

This clonotype was seen only a few times. This sequence joins TRBV7-3 and TRBJ2-3, with 8 nucleotides matching TRBD2. The CDR3 loop spans 16 amino acids. Germline V CDR1 and CDR2: SGHTA, FQGTGA. Trimming took 1 base from V and 2 from J; bases not matched to a gene: 5. CDR3 nucleotide sequence: TGTGCCAGCAGCTTAATTGCGGGGGGCACCACAGATACGCAGTATTTT. Translating gives CASSLIAGGTTDTQYF.

V and J are TRBV20-1 and TRBJ1-6; tentative D call: TRBD1 (5 bases). The germline V gene has CDR1 DFQATT and CDR2 SNEGSKA (reference sequence). The CDR3 runs to 15 residues. V lost 6 bases and J 7 bases, leaving 19 bases between the germline ends. The DNA for the CDR3 is TGCAGTGCCCGGACGGGAGGAGGGGAAAATTCACCCCTCCACTTT. Translated: CSARTGGGENSPLHF.